This entry lists 26 T cell receptor beta chains sequenced from one sample in a study of T cells in women clearing cervical HPV infection. The data were produced by immunoSEQ multiplex PCR, yet TCRdb's version contains in-frame clones alone and is incomplete. This sample's table has 20,000 to 30,000 clones. Sequencing was performed on blood buffy coat. These receptors all come from a woman aged 18-69 years with a cervical HPV16 infection that either progressed to CIN3+ or cleared (not recorded which).

The CDR3 protein is CASSTDRYNSPLFF. The DNA read from the CDR3 is TGTGCCAGCAGTACCGACAGATATAATTCACCA. The rearrangement links TRBV2 to TRBJ1-4, with D perhaps matching TRBD1 (5 bases). The read stops 3 residues short of the end of the CDR3; the missing end is completed from the germline J gene. Germline CDR1 reads SNHLY; CDR2 reads FYNNEI. The CDR3 runs to 14 residues.

Of note for this clone: The read terminates 3 residues ahead of where the CDR3 ends, so the germline J gene completes it. The chain carries TRBV13 and TRBJ2-7, with 9 bases that match TRBD1. V shed 5 bases, J shed 5 bases, and the junction held 7 bases outside the gene matches. This CDR3 contains 14 residues. Per germline, CDR1 PRHDT and CDR2 FYEKMQ (reference sequence). The CDR3 loop reads CASSTGTGSDEQYF. The CDR3 DNA, read in part, is TGTGCCAGCAGCACCGGGACAGGGTCTGACGAG.

About this clone: At one end the junction does not follow the germline gene, possibly because of a read error. The sequenced fragment ends 3 residues before the CDR3 boundary, so the rest is inferred from the germline J gene. J is TRBJ1-5 and V is TRBV5-3; no firm D call. TRBV5-3 falls under the ORF class, with uncertain function. This CDR3 is 13 amino acids long. Partial CDR3 DNA: TGTGCAAGAAGGCGGTATAGCAATCAGCCC. This sequence encodes CARRRYSNQP. In full, the CDR3 reads CARRRYSNQPQHF.

In regard to this clone: The CDR3 is cut off 3 residues early in the read; its end comes from the germline J gene. The J gene is TRBJ1-4, the V gene TRBV6-2 or TRBV6-3; possibly TRBD1 for D (6 bases). Trimming pared 6 bases from V and 5 bases from J, leaving 13 bases between. The germline V gene encodes CDR1 MNHEY and CDR2 SVGEGT. The CDR3 is made up of 14 amino acids. CDR3 amino acids: CASRYKDSNEKLFF. Partial CDR3 DNA: TGTGCCAGCAGGTATAAGGACAGCAATGAAAAA.

Comments on this clone: The missing CDR3 end, 3 residues past where the read stops, is filled in from the germline J gene. V gene TRBV2 combines with J gene TRBJ2-1; the match to TRBD2 covers 10 bases. Trimming at V came to 4 bases and at J to 5 bases, leaving 2 bases not matched to a gene. The CDR3 contains 14 residues. CDR1 and CDR2 from the germline V gene are SNHLY and FYNNEI. The covered CDR3 bases are TGTGCCAGCAGTGGGGGACTAGCGCACAATGAG. This sequence encodes CASSGGLAHNE. The full CDR3 sequence reads CASSGGLAHNEQFF.

A note on this clone: The CDR3 end lies 3 residues beyond the end of the read and is filled in from the germline J gene. J is TRBJ1-1 and V is TRBV23-1; D possibly corresponds to TRBD1 (5 bases). TRBV23-1 is noted as an ORF with a role that remains uncertain. This CDR3 region has 15 residues. Trimming cost V 4 bases and J 4 bases, with 16 bases left between them. CDR3 loop: CASSLGGARSTEAFF. CDR3 DNA (partial): TGCGCCAGCAGTCTGGGAGGGGCAAGGAGCACTGAA.

Comments on this clone: The CDR3 end lies 3 residues beyond the end of the read and is filled in from the germline J gene. The chain carries TRBV7-2 and TRBJ2-5; D is uncertain. Germline V gene lookup returns CDR1 SGHTA and CDR2 FQGNSA. The CDR3 spans 14 residues. Trimming left V 7 bases short and J 2 bases short, with 14 bases between. CDR3 protein: CASTVGLKQETQYF. CDR3 bases read: TGTGCCAGCACCGTAGGGCTTAAACAAGAGACC. The complete variable domain, with remaining parts taken from reference TRBV7-2 and TRBJ2-5, reads GAGVSQSPSNKVTEKGKDVELRCDPISGHTALYWYRQSLGQGLEFLIYFQGNSAPDKSGLPSDRFSAERTGGSVSTLTIQRTQQEDSAVYLCASTVGLKQETQYFGPGTRLLVL.

Comment on this clone: The read ends 3 residues shy of where the CDR3 ends; the end is completed using the germline J gene. This sequence joins TRBV7-8 and TRBJ2-7; D gene unclear. The CDR3 sequence is 14 residues long. V was trimmed by 0 bases and J by 4 bases, leaving 10 bases between them. Germline V gene sequence: CDR1 SGHVS, CDR2 FQNEAQ. The DNA read from the CDR3 is TGTGCCAGCAGCTTAGCAGCTTTTTGGTACGAG. Its translation: CASSLAAFWYE. From start to end, the CDR3 is CASSLAAFWYEQYF. The full variable domain, completed using reference TRBV7-8 and TRBJ2-7, is GAGVSQSPRYKVAKRGQDVALRCDPISGHVSLFWYQQALGQGPEFLTYFQNEAQLDKSGLPSDRFFAERPEGSVSTLKIQRTQQEDSAVYLCASSLAAFWYEQYFGPGTRLTVT.

On this clone itself: Coverage ceases 3 residues before the CDR3 finishes, and the germline J gene fills in the end. The rearrangement links TRBV29-1 to TRBJ1-2; no definite D call. Germline assignment: CDR1 SQVTM and CDR2 ANQGSEA. The CDR3 is 13 residues long. Here the CDR3 reads CSVNEDFSYDYTF. The DNA read from the CDR3 is TGCAGCGTCAATGAGGACTTTTCCTACGAC.

CDR3 amino acids: CACIGQGCGYTF. The DNA read from the CDR3 is TGTGCCTGTATAGGGCAGGGTTGTGGC. The chain couples TRBV30 to TRBJ1-2, with a possible D match to TRBD1 (5 bases). The read finishes 3 residues shy of the CDR3 end, and the germline J gene is used to complete it. The V gene lost 6 bases and the J gene lost 7 bases, with 15 bases spanning the gap. The CDR3 runs 12 residues. Germline V gene sequence: CDR1 GTSNPN, CDR2 SVGIG (reference sequence).

On this clone: The read gets to within 3 residues of the CDR3 end, and the germline J gene fills in the rest. The J gene is TRBJ1-2, the V gene TRBV6-2 or TRBV6-3; D may be TRBD1 (6 bases). Looked up from germline, CDR1 is MNHEY and CDR2 is SVGEGT. V lost 7 bases and J 4 bases, leaving 13 bases between the germline ends. The CDR3 covers 13 residues. CDR3 DNA, as far as it was read: TGTGCCAGCAAGACAGGAGGATCCTATGGC. Translated: CASKTGGSYG. From start to end, the CDR3 is CASKTGGSYGYTF.

Points on this clone: The read ends 3 residues before the CDR3 terminus; that terminus is restored from the germline J gene. V usage is TRBV19 and J usage is TRBJ1-6, with D unresolved. The length of the CDR3 is 13 residues. Trimming left V 5 bases short and J 8 bases short, with 10 bases between. CDR1 and CDR2 from the germline V gene are LNHDA and SQIVND (reference sequence). The sequenced part of the CDR3 DNA is TGTGCCAGTAGTGGCAAGGGCTATTCACCC. This encodes CASSGKGYSP. The whole CDR3 is CASSGKGYSPLHF.

As regards this clone: The CDR3 end lies 3 residues beyond the end of the read and is filled in from the germline J gene. Other DNA sequences in the sample encode the same CDR3. V and J are TRBV7-9 and TRBJ1-2; D ambiguous. Germline loops: CDR1 SEHNR, CDR2 FQNEAQ (reference sequence). The CDR3 contains 15 residues. The CDR3 spells CASSLLAGGLDTYTF. The CDR3 bases that were read are TGTGCCAGCAGCTTGCTAGCGGGAGGTCTAGATACC.

CDR3 bases read: TGTGCCTGGAACTTGCGGCAAGAGACG. Translated, it gives CAWNLRQET. The full-length CDR3 reads as CAWNLRQETQYF. The rearrangement joins TRBV30 to TRBJ2-3; the D is unclear. The CDR3 end falls 3 residues outside the read, so it is completed with the germline J gene. The CDR3 extends over 12 amino acids. CDR1 is GTSNPN and CDR2 is SVGIG in the germline V gene (reference sequence).

About this clone: With the read ending 3 residues before the CDR3 end, the germline J gene is used to fill in that end. V gene TRBV19 combines with J gene TRBJ1-3; the D gene is possibly TRBD1 (6 bases). CDR3 length: 16 amino acids. Per germline, CDR1 LNHDA and CDR2 SQIVND (reference sequence). V was shortened by 10 bases and J by 0 bases, with 19 bases between the two germline ends. The part of the CDR3 DNA that was read is TGTGCCACGAAGGGAACAACAGGGAGCTCTGGAAACACC. This encodes CATKGTTGSSGNT. The entire CDR3 protein reads CATKGTTGSSGNTIYF. Variable domain in full (rest from reference TRBV19 and TRBJ1-3): DGGITQSPKYLFRKEGQNVTLSCEQNLNHDAMYWYRQDPGQGLRLIYYSQIVNDFQKGDIAEGYSVSREKKESFPLTVTSAQKNPTAFYLCATKGTTGSSGNTIYFGEGSWLTVV.

Note on this clone: The missing CDR3 end, 3 residues past where the read stops, is filled in from the germline J gene. The V gene is TRBV5-5, the J gene TRBJ2-1; maybe TRBD1 (7 bases). Germline CDR1 SGHKS, CDR2 YYEKEE (reference sequence). V shed 0 bases and J shed 4 bases, with 11 bases lying between them. This CDR3 spans 15 amino acids. The CDR3 is CASSLGPGGYNEQFF. The CDR3 bases that were read are TGTGCCAGCAGCTTGGGGCCAGGGGGGTACAATGAG.

As for this clone: Coverage ceases 3 residues before the CDR3 finishes, and the germline J gene fills in the end. The rearrangement joins TRBV10-1 to TRBJ2-2; tentative D call: TRBD2 (6 bases). The CDR3 has 15 residues. V lost 0 bases and J lost 5, with 10 bases in between. Germline V gives CDR1 WNHNN, CDR2 SYGVQD (reference sequence). CDR3 amino acids: CASSESLLATGELFF. CDR3 bases read: TGCGCCAGCAGTGAGTCCCTACTAGCTACCGGGGAG.

In regard to this clone: The read gets to within 3 residues of the CDR3 end, and the germline J gene fills in the rest. The chain carries TRBV19 and TRBJ1-1, with unresolved D. This CDR3 comprises 14 residues. CDR1 and CDR2 (germline): LNHDA, SQIVND (reference sequence). V was pared by 7 bases and J by 5 bases, with 17 bases between. The CDR3 DNA, read in part, is TGTGCCAGTACCACCATCGGGGTCGGGACTGAA. Translated: CASTTIGVGTE. The entire CDR3 sequence reads CASTTIGVGTEAFF.

Of note for this clone: The CDR3 goes on 3 residues after the read ends, and that part is filled in from the germline J gene. The gene calls are TRBV7-2 and TRBJ1-3; D gene uncertain. This CDR3 is built from 13 residues. Trimming removed 3 bases at V and 3 bases at J, with 6 bases between. CDR1 and CDR2 (germline): SGHTA, FQGNSA. The chain's CDR3 is CASSFSDGNTIYF. Partial CDR3 DNA: TGTGCCAGCAGCTTCAGTGATGGAAACACC.

Of note for this clone: Germline and junction disagree at one end, which may indicate a read error. CDR3 DNA, as far as it was read: TGCGCCAGCAGACAAGGACTAGCGGGAGACAACGAG. Protein sequence: CASRQGLAGDNE. The full-length CDR3 reads as CASRQGLAGDNEQYF. The chain uses TRBV4-1 and TRBJ2-7; 13 bases line up with TRBD2. The observed sequence ends 3 residues before the CDR3 terminus, with the missing tail filled in from the germline J gene. This CDR3 is built from 15 residues. Germline V gives CDR1 MGHRA, CDR2 YSYEKL.

As for this clone: The read stops 3 residues short of the end of the CDR3; the missing end is completed from the germline J gene. The rearrangement uses TRBV4-1 and TRBJ1-6; possible D gene TRBD1, 6 bases. This CDR3 has 17 residues. Trimming removed 2 bases at V and 2 bases at J, with 13 bases between. CDR1 and CDR2 (germline): MGHRA, YSYEKL. The CDR3 bases that were read are TGCGCCAGCAGCCAACTTTCAGGGGAAACCTATAATTCACCC. Protein product: CASSQLSGETYNSP. The CDR3 reads in full as CASSQLSGETYNSPLHF.

About this clone: The read finishes 3 residues shy of the CDR3 end, and the germline J gene is used to complete it. The rearrangement links TRBV7-9 to TRBJ2-1, with 9 nucleotides matching TRBD2. The germline V gene encodes CDR1 SEHNR and CDR2 FQNEAQ (reference sequence). V lost 3 bases, J lost 9 bases, and 9 bases stayed unmatched. The length of the CDR3 is 15 residues. The CDR3 loop is CASSFRAGGPLEQFF. The sequenced CDR3 bases are TGTGCCAGCAGCTTTCGGGCGGGAGGGCCACTTGAG.

The CDR3 spells CASSFGGADTQYF. The CDR3 bases that were read are TGTGCCAGCAGTTTCGGAGGGGCCGATACG. The genes are TRBV27 and TRBJ2-3; the D gene is possibly TRBD2 (6 bases). The read is 3 residues too short to cover the CDR3 end, so that end is filled in from the germline J gene. The CDR3 is 13 residues long. Germline V gives CDR1 MNHEY, CDR2 SMNVEV (reference sequence). V shed 3 bases and J shed 6 bases, with 10 bases lying between them.

With respect to this clone: The sequence runs out 3 residues before the end of the CDR3; the remainder is reconstructed from the germline J gene. V is TRBV7-9 and J is TRBJ1-2; 9 bases are shared with TRBD1. Germline trimming cut 5 bases from V and 7 bases from J; bases unmatched to any gene: 5. The CDR3 is 13 amino acids. Per the germline V gene, CDR1 is SEHNR and CDR2 is FQNEAQ (reference sequence). The CDR3 here is CASSTGTGFGYTF. The part of the CDR3 DNA that was read is TGTGCCAGCAGCACCGGGACAGGGTTTGGC. The full variable domain, in which reference TRBV7-9 and TRBJ1-2 provide the parts outside the CDR3, is DTGVSQNPRHKITKRGQNVTFRCDPISEHNRLYWYRQTLGQGPEFLTYFQNEAQLEKSRLLSDRFSAERPKGSFSTLEIQRTEQGDSAMYLCASSTGTGFGYTFGSGTRLTVV.

Regarding this clone: The identical CDR3 is also encoded by other nucleotide sequences in the sample. CDR3 DNA, as far as it was read: TGCGCCAGCAGCTTGGGAGGGACATCGAGAGGAAACACC. It yields the protein CASSLGGTSRGNT. The whole CDR3 is CASSLGGTSRGNTIYF. V and J are TRBV5-1 and TRBJ1-3, with a possible D match to TRBD1 (6 bases). Sequencing ends 3 residues short of the CDR3 end; the germline J gene provides the rest. Germline V CDR1 and CDR2: SGHRS, YFSETQ. The CDR3 is 16 residues long. V lost 0 bases to trimming and J lost 4 bases, with 14 bases between them.

With regard to this clone: The read stops 3 residues short of the end of the CDR3; the missing end is completed from the germline J gene. The V gene is TRBV7-8, the J gene TRBJ2-1, with TRBD2 as a possible D gene (5 bases). Germline loops: CDR1 SGHVS, CDR2 FQNEAQ. There are 14 residues in the CDR3. Trimming stripped 1 base from V and 8 bases from J, with 12 bases between. The CDR3 region is CASSLDRLSDEQFF. The sequenced CDR3 bases are TGTGCCAGCAGCTTAGATCGACTAAGCGATGAG. Combining the CDR3 with reference TRBV7-8 and TRBJ2-1 gives the whole variable domain GAGVSQSPRYKVAKRGQDVALRCDPISGHVSLFWYQQALGQGPEFLTYFQNEAQLDKSGLPSDRFFAERPEGSVSTLKIQRTQQEDSAVYLCASSLDRLSDEQFFGPGTRLTVL.